Below are 32 T cell receptor beta chains sequenced from a single sample in a study of cytomegalovirus exposure and HLA in healthy donors. 60 Vbeta and 13 Jbeta primers were used in PCR. Here immunoSEQ multiplex PCR was the method, and the copy in TCRdb shows in-frame clones only, minus some. The table shows 150,000 to 200,000 clones, with 65% to 80% occurring only once. Specimen: PBMCs. These receptors all come from a woman between 25 and 40 years old in good health and CMV-seropositive.

In nucleotides, the CDR3 is TGTGCCAGCAGTTACGACAGGGTTAACTATGGCTACACCTTC. Amino acid sequence: CASSYDRVNYGYTF. This rearrangement joins TRBV6-5 to TRBJ1-2; TRBD1 matches 7 bases. Germline CDR1 is MNHEY and CDR2 is SVGAGI. V lost 2 bases to trimming and J lost 1 base; unmatched junction nucleotides: 1. This CDR3 contains 14 residues.

V usage is TRBV7-2 and J usage is TRBJ1-2; tentative D call: TRBD1 (5 bases). Looked up from germline, CDR1 is SGHTA and CDR2 is FQGNSA. V gave up 1 base and J gave up 8 bases, with 14 bases separating them. CDR3 size: 14 residues. As DNA, the CDR3 is TGTGCCAGCAGCTTAGACTCAAACGGGGGAGGCTACACCTTC. It translates to CASSLDSNGGGYTF.

The V call is TRBV15, the J call TRBJ1-3, with D maybe TRBD1 (5 bases). Trimming stripped 8 bases from V and 0 bases from J, with 20 bases between. The germline CDR1 and CDR2 sequences are LNHNV and YYDKDF (reference sequence). The CDR3 spans 17 residues. The CDR3 region has the DNA TGTGCCACCTCAAGGGCAGGGTGGGCACCCTCTGGAAACACCATATATTTT. Its protein product is CATSRAGWAPSGNTIYF.

The chain recombines TRBV6-5 with TRBJ1-1, with D perhaps matching TRBD1 (5 bases). Trimming cost V 0 bases and J 7 bases, with 9 bases left between them. This CDR3 spans 13 amino acids. In germline, CDR1 is MNHEY, CDR2 SVGAGI. The CDR3 DNA follows: TGTGCCAGCAGTTACTCGGAGGGGAATGAAGCTTTCTTT. Its protein product is CASSYSEGNEAFF.

The rearrangement uses TRBV2 and TRBJ1-6; 10 nucleotides align to TRBD1. This CDR3 comprises 14 residues. V was pared by 6 bases and J by 14 bases, with 10 bases of the junction left unmatched. Germline assignment: CDR1 SNHLY and CDR2 FYNNEI. The CDR3 here is CASRARDRGTTLHF. In DNA, the CDR3 is TGTGCCAGCAGGGCCCGGGACAGGGGCACCACCCTCCACTTT.

V and J are TRBV6-1 and TRBJ1-5; 8 bases are a match to TRBD1. Trimming took 3 bases from V and 5 from J; bases not matched to a gene: 6. The CDR3 extends over 15 amino acids. Germline values: CDR1 MNHNS, CDR2 SASEGT. The CDR3 protein is CASSERDRRDQPQHF. For the CDR3, the DNA is TGTGCCAGCAGTGAGAGGGACAGGCGGGATCAGCCCCAGCATTTT.

This clone was seen just once. The rearrangement joins TRBV28 to TRBJ2-7; D unclear. The CDR3 runs to 14 residues. The ends were cut back, 5 bases at V and 3 bases at J, with 14 bases in the middle. The germline gives CDR1 MDHEN, CDR2 SYDVKM. The CDR3 sequence is CASSTLRVRYEQYF. The CDR3 DNA follows: TGTGCCAGCAGTACCCTCCGGGTCCGCTACGAGCAGTACTTC.

The chain links TRBV2 to TRBJ2-1; TRBD1 matches at 7 bases. Germline assignment: CDR1 SNHLY and CDR2 FYNNEI. The CDR3 length is 15 residues. The junction had 5 bases not matched to a gene; V was cut back by 6 bases and J by 0 bases. The DNA of the CDR3 is TGTGCCAGCAGCCGGGACAGCCTCTCCTACAATGAGCAGTTCTTC. Amino acids: CASSRDSLSYNEQFF.

V usage is TRBV7-9 and J usage is TRBJ2-5; 7 bases fit TRBD1. The germline V gene encodes CDR1 SEHNR and CDR2 FQNEAQ (reference sequence). The CDR3 sequence is 14 residues long. The V segment lost 7 bases and the J segment 2 bases; nucleotides outside the gene matches: 7. CDR3 amino acids: CASNRQGPQETQYF. CDR3 DNA: TGTGCCAGCAACCGACAGGGTCCACAAGAGACCCAGTACTTC.

V is TRBV16 and J is TRBJ2-5; D unclear. This CDR3 has 14 amino acids. The V end was cut by 4 bases, the J end by 3 bases, with 12 bases between. Germline V gene lookup returns CDR1 KGHSY and CDR2 FQNENV. As DNA, the CDR3 is TGTGCCAGCAGCCCTACCCGTGGAGAAGAGACCCAGTACTTC. This encodes CASSPTRGEETQYF.

A word on this clone: A junction boundary mismatches the germline segment, possibly from a read error. This chain links TRBV11-3 with TRBJ2-3; 11 bases are a match to TRBD2. Per germline, CDR1 SGHNT and CDR2 YENEEA. The CDR3 covers 19 residues. The CDR3: CASTLGQGRPIAGGPTQYF. CDR3 in DNA: TGTGCCAGCACCTTAGGGCAGGGGAGACCGATAGCGGGGGGGCCAACGCAGTATTTT.

This rearrangement joins TRBV9 to TRBJ1-2; tentative D call: TRBD1 (5 bases). There are 14 residues in the CDR3. In germline, CDR1 is SGDLS, CDR2 YYNGEE. Trimming took 5 bases from V and 3 from J, leaving 14 bases between them. The CDR3 DNA reads TGTGCCAGCAGTGAATCTGACAGCCACTATGGCTACACCTTC. Its translation is CASSESDSHYGYTF.

The chain carries TRBV7-8 and TRBJ2-6; D may be TRBD1 (5 bases). This CDR3 is built from 16 residues. The V gene's germline CDR1 is SGHVS and CDR2 FQNEAQ. The V end lost 5 bases, the J end lost 1 base, and 12 bases lay between the germline ends. The CDR3: CASSRTLGSGANVLTF. CDR3 sequence (DNA): TGTGCCAGCAGCAGGACATTGGGGTCTGGGGCCAACGTCCTGACTTTC.

J is TRBJ1-5 and V is TRBV10-2, with 7 bases fitting TRBD1. V lost 5 bases, J lost 1 base, and 5 bases stayed unmatched. The CDR3 loop spans 15 amino acids. Germline V gives CDR1 WSHSY, CDR2 SAAADI. The CDR3 coding sequence is TGCGCCAGCAGTTTCGGGACAGAGAGCAATCAGCCCCAGCATTTT. Its translation is CASSFGTESNQPQHF.

V gene TRBV5-1 combines with J gene TRBJ2-5, with 13 positions matching TRBD2. The CDR3 is 15 residues long. Trimming cost V 6 bases and J 5 bases; bases outside gene matches: 7. CDR1 is SGHRS and CDR2 is YFSETQ in the germline V gene. CDR3 sequence (DNA): TGCGCCAGCAAAACTAGCGGGGGGGCCTGGGAGACCCAGTACTTC. Its protein product is CASKTSGGAWETQYF.

The chain carries TRBV7-8 and TRBJ2-2; D may be TRBD1 (6 bases). Germline CDR1 is SGHVS and CDR2 is FQNEAQ. The V gene lost 4 bases and the J gene lost 2 bases, with 14 bases spanning the gap. This CDR3 has 16 residues. CDR3 nucleotide sequence: TGTGCCAGCAGCTCCTACAGGGTCCCTAACACCGGGGAGCTGTTTTTT. Translated, it gives CASSSYRVPNTGELFF. The full variable domain, with the rest looked up from reference TRBV7-8 and TRBJ2-2, is GAGVSQSPRYKVAKRGQDVALRCDPISGHVSLFWYQQALGQGPEFLTYFQNEAQLDKSGLPSDRFFAERPEGSVSTLKIQRTQQEDSAVYLCASSSYRVPNTGELFFGEGSRLTVL.

This clone was observed a handful of times. V and J are TRBV6-5 and TRBJ1-1; D ambiguous. The CDR3 sequence is 14 residues long. The V and J ends lost 0 bases and 7 bases respectively, with 12 bases between them. Germline-derived CDR1 and CDR2 are MNHEY and SVGAGI. The CDR3 here is CASSYSKYSLEAFF. The CDR3 nucleotides are TGTGCCAGCAGTTACTCGAAGTACAGTCTTGAAGCTTTCTTT.

The chain is built from TRBV5-1 and TRBJ1-3; maybe TRBD1 (6 bases). Germline CDR1 is SGHRS and CDR2 is YFSETQ. V lost 4 bases and J lost 1, with 9 bases in between. The CDR3 spans 14 residues. The CDR3, as DNA: TGCGCCAGCAGCGCGGGGGCTTCTGGAAACACCATATATTTT. Amino acid sequence: CASSAGASGNTIYF.

This clone showed up just a few times. The same CDR3 is also encoded by other DNA sequences in this sample. This chain joins TRBV6-1 and TRBJ2-1; 9 nucleotides match TRBD1. CDR1 and CDR2 (germline): MNHNS, SASEGT. V lost 7 bases, J lost 5 bases, and 6 bases stayed unmatched. CDR3 size: 14 residues. Here the CDR3 reads CASTTGQGNNEQFF. CDR3 in DNA: TGTGCCAGCACCACGGGACAGGGTAACAATGAGCAGTTCTTC.

This chain joins TRBV9 and TRBJ2-7, with TRBD1 as a possible D gene (7 bases). Between the trimmed V and J ends, which lost 4 bases and 4 bases, there was a span of 9 bases. Germline V gene sequence: CDR1 SGDLS, CDR2 YYNGEE. CDR3 length: 12 amino acids. CDR3 coding DNA: TGTGCCAGCAGCTCAGGGGGGTACGAGCAGTACTTC. This encodes CASSSGGYEQYF.

This clone was seen more than once but under ten times. The chain has TRBV7-8 and TRBJ2-1, with 9 bases identical to TRBD2. The V and J ends lost 1 base and 8 bases, in that order; junction bases with no gene match: 9. The CDR3 is 16 amino acids. Germline CDR1 SGHVS, CDR2 FQNEAQ. The CDR3, as DNA: TGTGCCAGCAGCTTAGGAGGGATTAGCGGGGGCTATGAGCAGTTCTTC. Its translation is CASSLGGISGGYEQFF.

This chain connects TRBV30 to TRBJ1-6; D is perhaps TRBD1 (6 bases). V dropped 8 bases and J dropped 4 bases, with 12 bases sitting between them. The V gene's germline CDR1 is GTSNPN and CDR2 SVGIG (reference sequence). The CDR3 contains 13 residues. The CDR3 DNA reads TGTGCCGGCCGGGACACATATAATTCACCCCTCCACTTT. Its translation: CAGRDTYNSPLHF.

In this sample, this clone turned up once. The chain recombines TRBV28 with TRBJ2-7; 7 positions agree with TRBD1. Germline V gene sequence: CDR1 MDHEN, CDR2 SYDVKM. There are 16 residues in the CDR3. Trimming at V came to 2 bases and at J to 12 bases, leaving 19 bases not matched to a gene. Here the CDR3 reads CASSLLRDSLQIPLYF. The CDR3 DNA reads TGTGCCAGCAGTTTACTTCGGGACAGCTTGCAAATTCCACTGTACTTC.

J is TRBJ2-7 and V is TRBV10-2; 8 positions agree with TRBD1. Germline CDR1 and CDR2: WSHSY and SAAADI. CDR3 length: 15 amino acids. The trim removed 9 bases at V and 5 bases at J, leaving 15 bases unmatched. CDR3: CASRGTPTGDDEQYF. As DNA, the CDR3 is TGCGCCAGTAGAGGGACCCCGACAGGGGATGACGAGCAGTACTTC.

The chain is built from TRBV21-1 and TRBJ1-6. TRBV21-1 is listed as a pseudogene. The CDR3 has 14 amino acids. The CDR3 sequence is CASSKEVYNSPLHF. The CDR3 DNA is TGTGCCAGCAGCAAGGAGGTTTATAATTCACCCCTCCACTTT.

The chain uses TRBV29-1 and TRBJ2-2; 14 nucleotides agree with TRBD2. Per germline, CDR1 SQVTM and CDR2 ANQGSEA. The CDR3 extends over 17 amino acids. After removal of 6 bases from V and 2 bases from J, the junction contained 8 bases not matched to a gene. CDR3 amino acids: CSVSGTSGGLNTGELFF. In nucleotides, the CDR3 is TGCAGCGTGTCCGGGACTAGCGGGGGCCTAAACACCGGGGAGCTGTTTTTT.

CDR3 bases: TGTGCCAGCAGCGTTTCCCCCAGCGGACAGGGGAATGAAGCTTTCTTT. Its translation is CASSVSPSGQGNEAFF. This rearrangement joins TRBV9 to TRBJ1-1; 9 nucleotides line up with TRBD1. J lost 7 bases, V lost 2 bases, and 12 bases had no gene match. The CDR3 consists of 16 residues. Germline V CDR1 and CDR2: SGDLS, YYNGEE.

Only one count was recorded for this clone. The CDR3 DNA sequence: TGTGCCAGCAGCCAAGGCGGGTTATTCAATGAGCAGTTCTTC. It is translated as CASSQGGLFNEQFF. The chain carries TRBV4-2 and TRBJ2-1, with D maybe TRBD2 (5 bases). Trimming removed 1 base at V and 6 bases at J, with 10 bases between. This CDR3 contains 14 residues. CDR1 and CDR2 (germline): LGHNA, YNFKEQ.

The chain carries TRBV2 and TRBJ1-2; D is undetermined. V lost 3 bases and J 6 bases, leaving 14 bases between the germline ends. This CDR3 comprises 14 residues. Per germline, CDR1 SNHLY and CDR2 FYNNEI. The CDR3 spells CASSEMVSGNGYTF. The CDR3 coding sequence is TGTGCCAGCAGTGAGATGGTCTCGGGAAATGGCTACACCTTC.

The chain joins TRBV5-1 to TRBJ2-5; D unclear. The V end was cut by 5 bases, the J end by 1 base, with 9 bases between. The CDR3 covers 13 residues. The germline CDR1 and CDR2 sequences are SGHRS and YFSETQ. The CDR3 DNA sequence: TGCGCCAGCAGTCAGGCAACCCAAGAGACCCAGTACTTC. Residues: CASSQATQETQYF.

CDR3 nucleotides: TGTGCCAGCAATCACCTGGGGGGCTCCTACGAGCAGTACTTC. Translating gives CASNHLGGSYEQYF. The chain recombines TRBV7-2 with TRBJ2-7, with D possibly matching TRBD2 (6 bases). Germline V lookup: CDR1 SGHTA, CDR2 FQGNSA. CDR3 length: 14 residues. Deletions cut 7 bases from V and 0 bases from J, with 13 bases between.

This sequence joins TRBV7-9 and TRBJ2-1; TRBD2 matches 13 bases. The CDR3 is 17 amino acids. Trimming at V came to 5 bases and at J to 0 bases, leaving 4 bases not matched to a gene. The V gene's germline CDR1 is SEHNR and CDR2 FQNEAQ (reference sequence). For the CDR3, the DNA is TGTGCCAGCAGCCGACGGACTAGCGGGAGCTCCTACAATGAGCAGTTCTTC. It yields the protein CASSRRTSGSSYNEQFF.